Sequencing of this T cell receptor (beta chain) was carried out in a study of cytomegalovirus exposure and HLA in healthy donors. Primers: 60 Vbeta forward and 13 Jbeta reverse. This table comes from immunoSEQ multiplex PCR, and its TCRdb copy is limited to in-frame clones, with some not included. Among fewer than 85,000 clones, about 79% were seen once, and the ten largest hold over 4.5%. The sequence derives from a man between 18 and 29 years old in good health and CMV-seropositive. Sequencing input: PBMCs.

The CDR3 protein is CASSQGTGGYEQYF. Here the CDR3 DNA reads TGTGCCAGCAGCCAAGGGACAGGCGGCTACGAGCAGTACTTC. The V gene is TRBV14, the J gene TRBJ2-7; the match to TRBD1 covers 7 bases. The CDR3 runs to 14 residues. The germline V gene has CDR1 SGHDN and CDR2 FVKESK. The ends lost 1 base at V and 3 bases at J; junction bases unmatched: 3.